This T cell receptor beta chain originates from a study of T cell repertoires in cytomegalovirus infection. TCRdb ran MiXCR on the reads and lists one entry per CDR3 protein. The repertoire holds 450,000 to 650,000 distinct CDR3 sequences, with more than 25% as singletons. The CDR3 runs to 12 residues. Germline assignment: CDR1 SGHTA and CDR2 FQGNSA. Between the trimmed V and J ends, which lost 3 bases and 2 bases, there was a span of 4 bases. The table lists this clonotype with many counts. The clonotype was recovered from a human donor in good health (CMV status not recorded). Some clones in this sample may be carry-over from other donors' samples. V gene TRBV7-2 combines with J gene TRBJ2-5; D is uncertain. Sequenced input: PBMCs. The CDR3 reads CASSFDQETQYF. The DNA of the CDR3 is TGTGCCAGCAGCTTTGATCAAGAGACCCAGTACTTC.